Below, one TCR beta chain is given with its context. Its antigen is unidentified. The sort gate was single viable CD3+CD4+CD8-CD45RO+ cells for memory CD4+ T cells. This entry comes from a study of memory CD4+ T cells and cytomegalovirus serostatus. General study points: CMV serostatus prediction reached median AUC around 0.95, or 0.9 with US-trained model. Each of approximately 70 CMV-associated TCRbeta sequences occurred in one to five individuals.

Here immunoSEQ multiplex PCR was the method, and the copy in TCRdb shows in-frame clones only, minus some. The table records 54,000 or so clones, roughly 81% of them present only once. V gave up 1 base and J gave up 0 bases, with 15 bases separating them. CDR1 KGHSH and CDR2 LQKENI come from the germline V gene. CDR3 length equals 17 residues. This clonotype originated in an adult in good health and CMV-seronegative. Source material: memory CD4+ T cells from blood. This rearrangement joins TRBV18 to TRBJ1-1; the D is unclear. Written as DNA, the CDR3 is TGTGCCAGCTCACCACGGGCAGGACTGACTATGAACACTGAAGCTTTCTTT. Amino acids: CASSPRAGLTMNTEAFF.